A single sample is the source of the 16 T cell receptor beta chains below, sequenced in a study of beta chain features in type 1 diabetes. The study reverse transcribed the entire isolated RNA, so it sequenced expressed TCRB transcripts. Data came from immunoSEQ multiplex PCR; TCRdb stores just in-frame clones and leaves some out. The table shows more than 50,000 clones, with 59% occurring only once. What was sequenced was Tregs from blood. The receptors derive from a woman aged 18-29 years in good health.

This clone occurred a few times. V gene TRBV5-1 combines with J gene TRBJ2-5; 7 positions agree with TRBD1. The CDR3 contains 14 residues. CDR1 is SGHRS and CDR2 is YFSETQ in the germline V gene. Trimming removed 4 bases from V and 2 bases from J; junction bases left unmatched: 5. CDR3 sequence reads: CASSEDRLQETQYF. In DNA, the CDR3 is TGCGCCAGCAGCGAGGACAGGTTACAAGAGACCCAGTACTTC.

The CDR3 spells CASSVGGRASYNEQFF. CDR3 DNA: TGTGCCAGCAGCGTAGGTGGGAGGGCGTCCTACAATGAGCAGTTCTTC. This rearrangement joins TRBV9 to TRBJ2-1, with 7 positions matching TRBD2. The CDR3 runs 16 residues. J was trimmed by 1 base and V by 0 bases; bases with no gene match: 4. Germline assignment: CDR1 SGDLS and CDR2 YYNGEE. Complete variable domain (other parts from reference TRBV9 and TRBJ2-1): DSGVTQTPKHLITATGQRVTLRCSPRSGDLSVYWYQQSLDQGLQFLIQYYNGEERAKGNILERFSAQQFPDLHSELNLSSLELGDSALYFCASSVGGRASYNEQFFGPGTRLTVL.

The chain couples TRBV19 to TRBJ1-2; 7 nucleotides match TRBD1. The J segment lost 6 bases and the V segment lost 5 bases, leaving 12 bases of the junction unmatched. Germline CDR1 is LNHDA and CDR2 is SQIVND (reference sequence). The CDR3 totals 15 residues. DNA of the CDR3: TGTGCCAGTAGTGCTCAGCTCCGGGACAGAGATGGCTACACCTTC. Its translation is CASSAQLRDRDGYTF. The whole variable domain, remainder taken from reference TRBV19 and TRBJ1-2, is DGGITQSPKYLFRKEGQNVTLSCEQNLNHDAMYWYRQDPGQGLRLIYYSQIVNDFQKGDIAEGYSVSREKKESFPLTVTSAQKNPTAFYLCASSAQLRDRDGYTFGSGTRLTVV.

The J gene is TRBJ2-5, the V gene TRBV6-1; the match to TRBD1 covers 9 bases. The J call may be mistaken, given a closer DNA end match to TRBJ2-7. This CDR3 spans 15 amino acids. Germline values: CDR1 MNHNS, CDR2 SASEGT. The chain's CDR3 is CASRLGQGLPYEQYF. The CDR3, as DNA: TGTGCCAGCAGATTGGGACAGGGCCTGCCCTACGAGCAGTACTTC.

This clone was detected only once. This chain links TRBV19 with TRBJ2-6; 16 bases line up with TRBD2. With V trimmed by 6 bases and J by 3 bases, 11 bases remained unmatched. Germline V gene lookup returns CDR1 LNHDA and CDR2 SQIVND (reference sequence). CDR3 length equals 20 residues. This chain's CDR3 is CASSPPGLAGGPSGANVLTF. The CDR3 region has the DNA TGTGCCAGTAGCCCCCCGGGACTAGCGGGAGGGCCGAGTGGGGCCAACGTCCTGACTTTC.

V gene TRBV19 combines with J gene TRBJ2-3; no firm D call. V lost 3 bases, J lost 0 bases, and 7 bases lay in between. The CDR3 extends over 14 amino acids. Germline values: CDR1 LNHDA, CDR2 SQIVND (reference sequence). The CDR3 DNA follows: TGTGCCAGTAGTATTTCTCCCAGCACAGATACGCAGTATTTT. Translation: CASSISPSTDTQYF.

This clone was detected only once. The chain recombines TRBV4-1 with TRBJ2-7; TRBD1 agrees at 9 bases. The CDR3 has 14 residues. J gave up 3 bases and V 6 bases, and 6 bases lay outside the gene matches. Germline V gene sequence: CDR1 MGHRA, CDR2 YSYEKL. The DNA of the CDR3 is TGCGCCAGCAGTCGGACAGGGGTGGGCTACGAGCAGTACTTC. Protein sequence: CASSRTGVGYEQYF.

The J gene is TRBJ2-5, the V gene TRBV5-1; tentative D call: TRBD1 (6 bases). With 7 bases removed from V and 3 bases from J, the gap between germline ends came to 16 bases. This CDR3 region has 14 residues. From germline, CDR1 is SGHRS and CDR2 YFSETQ. CDR3 nucleotides: TGCGCCAGCCGCAGTGAGACAGGTGAAGAGACCCAGTACTTC. It is translated as CASRSETGEETQYF. Full variable domain (remainder filled in from reference TRBV5-1 and TRBJ2-5): KAGVTQTPRYLIKTRGQQVTLSCSPISGHRSVSWYQQTPGQGLQFLFEYFSETQRNKGNFPGRFSGRQFSNSRSEMNVSTLELGDSALYLCASRSETGEETQYFGPGTRLLVL.

This clone was detected only a few times. The V call is TRBV18, the J call TRBJ2-1; no reliable D call. Germline loops: CDR1 KGHSH, CDR2 LQKENI. The CDR3 sequence is 13 residues long. The V gene lost 5 bases and the J gene lost 7 bases, with 12 bases spanning the gap. The CDR3 DNA reads TGTGCCAGCTCAAACGGAATCGGGAATGAGCAGTTCTTC. Translating it yields CASSNGIGNEQFF.

V gene TRBV6-6 combines with J gene TRBJ2-7; 7 bases align to TRBD1. V trimming: 4 bases; J trimming: 6 bases; junction bases outside the gene matches: 6. This CDR3 has 13 amino acids. The germline CDR1 and CDR2 sequences are MNHNY and SVGAGI (reference sequence). The CDR3 bases are TGTGCCAGCAGTTCAGGACAGGTCAGCGAGCAGTACTTC. Residues: CASSSGQVSEQYF.

This sequence joins TRBV11-2 and TRBJ2-7; a possible D gene is TRBD2 (5 bases). Trimming pared 1 base from V and 3 bases from J, leaving 13 bases between. The CDR3 is 15 residues long. Germline values: CDR1 SGHAT, CDR2 FQNNGV. In DNA, the CDR3 is TGTGCCAGCAGCTTAGTAGGGTGGGAGAACTACGAGCAGTACTTC. Residues: CASSLVGWENYEQYF.

Within the sample, this clone is medium-sized. The rearrangement links TRBV7-3 to TRBJ2-1, with 9 bases fitting TRBD2. The CDR3 has 16 residues. V lost 5 bases and J lost 8; bases outside the gene matches: 13. The germline CDR1 and CDR2 sequences are SGHTA and FQGTGA. The CDR3 DNA sequence: TGTGCCAGCAGCCGGAAGAGTAGCGGGGGTGGCGATGAGCAGTTCTTC. This gives the protein CASSRKSSGGGDEQFF.

The chain employs TRBV5-1 and TRBJ1-2, with D possibly matching TRBD1 (5 bases). Trimming removed 6 bases at V and 8 bases at J, with 23 bases between. Germline V gene data show CDR1 as SGHRS and CDR2 as YFSETQ. This CDR3 comprises 15 residues. The CDR3 coding sequence is TGCGCCAGCACCTCGGATAGGGGCGTTTCGGAAGGCTACACCTTC. Its translation: CASTSDRGVSEGYTF.

The chain joins TRBV7-2 to TRBJ1-1; D not certain. Germline V gene data show CDR1 as SGHTA and CDR2 as FQGNSA. The CDR3 loop spans 15 amino acids. The V and J ends lost 5 bases and 5 bases respectively, with 18 bases between them. The DNA of the CDR3 is TGTGCCAGCAGCCGGCCGAGAGTAGGCGGGACTGAAGCTTTCTTT. It specifies CASSRPRVGGTEAFF.

This clone has a handful of counts. The rearrangement joins TRBV7-9 to TRBJ1-1; no firm D call. Germline values: CDR1 SEHNR, CDR2 FQNEAQ (reference sequence). This CDR3 is built from 13 residues. Trimming pared 7 bases from V and 0 bases from J, leaving 9 bases between. Here the CDR3 reads CASNGILNTEAFF. CDR3 sequence (DNA): TGTGCCAGCAATGGCATTCTGAACACTGAAGCTTTCTTT.

This clone turned up a few times. The rearrangement uses TRBV15 and TRBJ1-4; no clear D gene. The germline V gene has CDR1 LNHNV and CDR2 YYDKDF (reference sequence). With 1 base removed from V and 8 bases from J, the gap between germline ends came to 8 bases. This CDR3 is built from 13 residues. CDR3 sequence reads: CATSRGAGEKLFF. Written as DNA, the CDR3 is TGTGCCACCAGCAGAGGAGCCGGGGAAAAACTGTTTTTT.